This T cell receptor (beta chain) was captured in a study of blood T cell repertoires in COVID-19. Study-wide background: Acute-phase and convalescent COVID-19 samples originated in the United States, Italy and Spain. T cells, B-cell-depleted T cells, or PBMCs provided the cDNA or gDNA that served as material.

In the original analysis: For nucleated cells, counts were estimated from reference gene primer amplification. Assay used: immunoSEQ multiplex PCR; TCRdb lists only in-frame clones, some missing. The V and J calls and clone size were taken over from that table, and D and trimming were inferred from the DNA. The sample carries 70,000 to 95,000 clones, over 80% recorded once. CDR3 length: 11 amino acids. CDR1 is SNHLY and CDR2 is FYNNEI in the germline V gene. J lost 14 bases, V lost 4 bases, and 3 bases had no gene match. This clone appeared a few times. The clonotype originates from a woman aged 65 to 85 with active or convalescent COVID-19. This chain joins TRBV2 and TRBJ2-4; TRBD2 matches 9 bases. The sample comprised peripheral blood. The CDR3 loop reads CASSVGLAEYF. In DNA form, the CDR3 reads TGTGCCAGCAGTGTGGGACTAGCCGAGTACTTC. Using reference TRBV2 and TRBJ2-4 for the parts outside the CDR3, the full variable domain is EPEVTQTPSHQVTQMGQEVILRCVPISNHLYFYWYRQILGQKVEFLVSFYNNEISEKSEIFDDQFSVERPDGSNFTLKIRSTKLEDSAMYFCASSVGLAEYFGAGTRLSVL.